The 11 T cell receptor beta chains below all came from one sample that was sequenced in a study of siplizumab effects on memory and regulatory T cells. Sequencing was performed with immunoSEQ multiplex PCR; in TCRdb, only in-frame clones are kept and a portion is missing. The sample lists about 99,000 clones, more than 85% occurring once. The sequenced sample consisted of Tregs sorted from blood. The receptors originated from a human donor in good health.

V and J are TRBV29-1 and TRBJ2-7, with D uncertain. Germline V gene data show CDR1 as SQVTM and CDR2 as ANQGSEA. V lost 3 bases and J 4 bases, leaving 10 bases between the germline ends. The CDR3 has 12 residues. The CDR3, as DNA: TGCAGCGTTGACACTCCAAATTACGAGCAGTACTTC. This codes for CSVDTPNYEQYF.

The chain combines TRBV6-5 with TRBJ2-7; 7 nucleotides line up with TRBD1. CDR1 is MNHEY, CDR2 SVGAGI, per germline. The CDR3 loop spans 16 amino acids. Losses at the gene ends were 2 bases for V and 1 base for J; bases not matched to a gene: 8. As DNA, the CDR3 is TGTGCCAGCAGTTACGGGACAGAAGTCTATTCCTACGAGCAGTACTTC. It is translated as CASSYGTEVYSYEQYF.

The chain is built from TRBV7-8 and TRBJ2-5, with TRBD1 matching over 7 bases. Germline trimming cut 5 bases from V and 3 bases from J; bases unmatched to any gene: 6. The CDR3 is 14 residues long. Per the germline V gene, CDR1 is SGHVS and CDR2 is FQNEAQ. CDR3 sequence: CASSRQGREETQYF. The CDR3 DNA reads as TGTGCCAGCAGCCGACAGGGCCGCGAAGAGACCCAGTACTTC. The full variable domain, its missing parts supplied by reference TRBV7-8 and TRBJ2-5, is GAGVSQSPRYKVAKRGQDVALRCDPISGHVSLFWYQQALGQGPEFLTYFQNEAQLDKSGLPSDRFFAERPEGSVSTLKIQRTQQEDSAVYLCASSRQGREETQYFGPGTRLLVL.

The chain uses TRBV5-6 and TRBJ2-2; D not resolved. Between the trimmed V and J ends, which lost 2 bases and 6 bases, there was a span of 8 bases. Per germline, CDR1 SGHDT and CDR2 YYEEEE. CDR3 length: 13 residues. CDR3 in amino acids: CASSFQAPGELFF. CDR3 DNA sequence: TGTGCCAGCAGCTTTCAGGCCCCCGGGGAGCTGTTTTTT.

CDR3 amino acids: CASSFTVSGNTIYF. The CDR3 region has the DNA TGCGCCAGCAGCTTCACGGTCTCTGGAAACACCATATATTTT. The chain combines TRBV4-1 with TRBJ1-3; D not resolved. The germline V gene encodes CDR1 MGHRA and CDR2 YSYEKL. CDR3 length: 14 amino acids. With 5 bases removed from V and 0 bases from J, the gap between germline ends came to 8 bases.

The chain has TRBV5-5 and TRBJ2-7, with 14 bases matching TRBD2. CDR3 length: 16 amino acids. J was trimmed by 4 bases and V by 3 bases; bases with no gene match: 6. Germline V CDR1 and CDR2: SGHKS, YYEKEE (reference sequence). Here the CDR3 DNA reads TGTGCCAGCAGCTCCCCGGGGACTAGCGGGAGTTACGAGCAGTACTTC. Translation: CASSSPGTSGSYEQYF.

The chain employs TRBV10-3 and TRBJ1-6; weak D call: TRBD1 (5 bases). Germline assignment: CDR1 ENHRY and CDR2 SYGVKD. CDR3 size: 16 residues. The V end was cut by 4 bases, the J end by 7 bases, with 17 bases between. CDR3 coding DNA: TGTGCCATCAGTGGGCAGTTGTGGGGGGGGAATTCACCCCTCCACTTT. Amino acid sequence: CAISGQLWGGNSPLHF.

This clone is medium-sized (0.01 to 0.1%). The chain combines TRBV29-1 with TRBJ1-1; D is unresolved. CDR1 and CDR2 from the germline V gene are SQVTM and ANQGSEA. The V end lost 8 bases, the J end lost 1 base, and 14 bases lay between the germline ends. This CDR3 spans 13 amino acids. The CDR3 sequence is CSLRTVGNTEAFF. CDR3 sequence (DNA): TGCAGCCTCCGGACGGTAGGGAACACTGAAGCTTTCTTT.

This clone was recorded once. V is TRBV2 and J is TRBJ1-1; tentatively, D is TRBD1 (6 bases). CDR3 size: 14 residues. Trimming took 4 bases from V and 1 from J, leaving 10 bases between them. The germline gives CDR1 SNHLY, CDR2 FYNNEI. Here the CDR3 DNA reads TGTGCCAGCAGTGTTCAGGGGAGGAACACTGAAGCTTTCTTT. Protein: CASSVQGRNTEAFF. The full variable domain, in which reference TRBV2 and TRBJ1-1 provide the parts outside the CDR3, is EPEVTQTPSHQVTQMGQEVILRCVPISNHLYFYWYRQILGQKVEFLVSFYNNEISEKSEIFDDQFSVERPDGSNFTLKIRSTKLEDSAMYFCASSVQGRNTEAFFGQGTRLTVV.

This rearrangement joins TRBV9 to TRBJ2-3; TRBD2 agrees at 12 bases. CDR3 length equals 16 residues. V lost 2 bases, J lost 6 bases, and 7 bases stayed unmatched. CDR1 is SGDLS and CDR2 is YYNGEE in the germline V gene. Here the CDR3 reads CASSVGRLAGVDTQYF. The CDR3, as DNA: TGTGCCAGCAGCGTGGGGAGACTAGCGGGAGTGGATACGCAGTATTTT.

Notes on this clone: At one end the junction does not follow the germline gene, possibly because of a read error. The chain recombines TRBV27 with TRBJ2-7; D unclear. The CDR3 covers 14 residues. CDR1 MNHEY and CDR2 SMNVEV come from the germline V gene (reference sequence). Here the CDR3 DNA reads TGTGCCAGCGCCACCTTGGACGCCGGTCGAAGTTTAGACTTC. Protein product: CASATLDAGRSLDF.